This T cell receptor (beta chain) comes out of a study of blood T cell repertoires in COVID-19. Study-wide background: The samples span acute and convalescent COVID-19 from the United States, Italy and Spain. T cells, B-cell-depleted T cells, or PBMCs supplied cDNA or gDNA.

Original processing methods: Reference gene primer amplification in the assay estimated nucleated cell counts. TCRdb's table, derived via immunoSEQ multiplex PCR, lists solely in-frame clones and lacks some. The V and J calls and clone size were taken over from that table, and D and trimming were inferred from the DNA. The sample records 85,000 to 130,000 clones, about 89% being singletons. Germline CDR1 and CDR2: SGDLS and YYNGEE. The CDR3 contains 14 residues. J gave up 8 bases and V 3 bases, and 5 bases lay outside the gene matches. The TCR originated in a human donor in a cohort sampled during active COVID-19. This chain uses TRBV9 with TRBJ1-4; 9 positions agree with TRBD1. Sequencing input: peripheral blood. CDR3 in amino acids: CASSAGQGREKLFF. CDR3 nucleotide sequence: TGTGCCAGCAGCGCGGGACAGGGTAGGGAAAAACTGTTTTTT.